The 10 T cell receptor beta chains presented below share a single source sample, sequenced in a study of blood T cell repertoires in COVID-19. Data came from immunoSEQ multiplex PCR; TCRdb stores just in-frame clones and leaves some out. The sample has a few hundred thousand clones, 80% to 90% seen once; the top ten hold 3.5% to 5.5%. The sample taken for sequencing was PBMCs or T cells enriched from blood (not recorded which). The receptor source for this set is a woman in her 30s who had recovered from COVID-19.

This rearrangement joins TRBV10-3 to TRBJ2-7, with 8 bases lining up with TRBD1. Germline V gene sequence: CDR1 ENHRY, CDR2 SYGVKD. The CDR3 spans 14 residues. J gave up 3 bases and V 4 bases, and 5 bases lay outside the gene matches. The CDR3 loop is CAISGGQEIYEQYF. The DNA for the CDR3 is TGTGCCATCAGTGGGGGACAGGAGATCTACGAGCAGTACTTC.

V and J are TRBV6-4 and TRBJ2-1; D is unresolved. This CDR3 has 13 amino acids. Germline V gene sequence: CDR1 MRHNA, CDR2 SNTAGT. Deletions cut 3 bases from V and 5 bases from J, with 8 bases between. Here the CDR3 reads CASSEASNNEQFF. The DNA for the CDR3 is TGTGCCAGCAGTGAAGCCTCGAACAATGAGCAGTTCTTC.

The chain links TRBV9 to TRBJ2-1, with 9 bases identical to TRBD2. V lost 1 base, J lost 8 bases, and 13 bases stayed unmatched. This CDR3 comprises 17 residues. CDR1 SGDLS and CDR2 YYNGEE come from the germline V gene. The CDR3 loop reads CASSVWGAGGPGHEQFF. The DNA for the CDR3 is TGTGCCAGCAGCGTATGGGGTGCGGGAGGGCCAGGCCATGAGCAGTTCTTC.

The rearrangement joins TRBV7-9 to TRBJ1-1; D remains unclear. Germline V gene data show CDR1 as SEHNR and CDR2 as FQNEAQ (reference sequence). The CDR3 sequence is 12 residues long. The ends were cut back, 1 base at V and 7 bases at J, with 7 bases in the middle. CDR3 protein: CASSLVSGEAFF. CDR3 DNA: TGTGCCAGCAGCTTAGTATCCGGTGAAGCTTTCTTT.

This chain links TRBV12-3 or TRBV12-4 with TRBJ1-2; 9 positions agree with TRBD1. This CDR3 contains 13 residues. V lost 7 bases to trimming and J lost 8 bases; unmatched junction nucleotides: 8. CDR3 bases: TGTGCCAGCAACCAGGACAGGGGATTGGGCTACACCTTC. Translating gives CASNQDRGLGYTF.

This rearrangement joins TRBV4-1 to TRBJ1-5, with TRBD1 identical over 7 bases. The V and J ends lost 5 bases and 3 bases, in that order; junction bases with no gene match: 4. The CDR3 has 14 residues. The germline CDR1 and CDR2 sequences are MGHRA and YSYEKL. CDR3 bases: TGCGCCAGCAGCTACGACAGGGACAATCAGCCCCAGCATTTT. Translated: CASSYDRDNQPQHF.

The chain carries TRBV7-8 and TRBJ1-2; 7 bases agree with TRBD1. J gave up 2 bases and V 1 base, and 4 bases lay outside the gene matches. CDR3 length: 15 amino acids. CDR1 is SGHVS and CDR2 is FQNEAQ in the germline V gene. CDR3: CASSLGQQGNYGYTF. The CDR3 nucleotides read TGTGCCAGCAGCTTAGGACAACAGGGGAACTATGGCTACACCTTC.

The CDR3 region has the DNA TGTGCCAGCAGCCAGACAGGGTCCCCGAAAGCTTTCTTT. It encodes CASSQTGSPKAFF. This chain connects TRBV3-1 (or the pseudogene TRBV3-2) to TRBJ1-1; the match to TRBD1 covers 7 bases. The V segment lost 3 bases and the J segment 9 bases; nucleotides outside the gene matches: 7. Germline V lookup: CDR1 LGHDT, CDR2 YNNKEL (reference sequence). This CDR3 contains 13 residues.

The V and J genes are TRBV29-1 and TRBJ2-7, with 9 bases lining up with TRBD1. CDR1 SQVTM and CDR2 ANQGSEA come from the germline V gene. CDR3 length: 13 amino acids. V dropped 1 base and J dropped 7; count of bases not matched to a gene: 5. The CDR3 is CSVEATGGREQYF. In nucleotides, the CDR3 is TGCAGCGTTGAAGCCACAGGGGGCAGGGAGCAGTACTTC.

The rearrangement uses TRBV27 and TRBJ1-4; D gene unclear. Trimming cost V 3 bases and J 0 bases, with 5 bases left between them. The CDR3 has 14 residues. Germline V gene data show CDR1 as MNHEY and CDR2 as SMNVEV (reference sequence). CDR3 coding DNA: TGTGCCAGCAGTTTTACAGCAACTAATGAAAAACTGTTTTTT. Amino acids: CASSFTATNEKLFF.